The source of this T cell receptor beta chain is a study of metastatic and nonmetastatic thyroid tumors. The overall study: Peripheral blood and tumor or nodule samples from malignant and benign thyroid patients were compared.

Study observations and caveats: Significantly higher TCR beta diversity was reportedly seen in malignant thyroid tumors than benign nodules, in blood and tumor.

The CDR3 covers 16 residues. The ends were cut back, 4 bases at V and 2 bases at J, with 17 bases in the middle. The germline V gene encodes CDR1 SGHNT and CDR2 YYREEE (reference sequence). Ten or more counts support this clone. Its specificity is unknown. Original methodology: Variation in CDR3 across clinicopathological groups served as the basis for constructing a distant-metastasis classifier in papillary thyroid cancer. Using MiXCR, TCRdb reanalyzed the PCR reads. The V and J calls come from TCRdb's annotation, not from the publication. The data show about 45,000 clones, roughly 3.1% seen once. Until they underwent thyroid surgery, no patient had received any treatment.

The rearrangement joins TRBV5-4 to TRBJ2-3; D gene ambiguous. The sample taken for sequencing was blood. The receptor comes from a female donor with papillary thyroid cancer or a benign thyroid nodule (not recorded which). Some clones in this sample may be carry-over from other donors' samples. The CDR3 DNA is TGTGCCAGCAGCCTTCGAGGACGCGATCTCACAGATACGCAGTATTTT. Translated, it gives CASSLRGRDLTDTQYF.